These T cell receptor beta chains were read from a single sample in a study of T cell repertoires in aging, cancer and after chemotherapy. TCRdb called the multiplex PCR reads again in MiXCR, with one record for every CDR3 protein. The sample lists around 1,900 distinct CDR3 sequences, about 28% occurring once. Sequencing was carried out using blood. These receptors originate from a human donor in good health. CDR3s include the opening cysteine and the closing phenylalanine or tryptophan. D genes are given only for firm matches. Only part of the rows carry a size: once, few, many, or a class if the clone is expanded.

TRBJ1-5 | NA | TRBV4-2 | NA | CASSQDVGQTHQPQHF | TGTGCCAGCAGCCAAGATGTCGGGCAGACACATCAGCCCCAGCATTTT
TRBJ1-2 | NA | TRBV7-2 | TRBD1 | CASQGGGGAYYGYTF | TGTGCCAGCCAGGGGGGGGGGGGTGCCTACTATGGCTACACCTTC
TRBJ2-7 | medium-sized | TRBV27 | NA | CASSLGFGSGYEQYF | TGTGCCAGCAGTTTGGGATTTGGGAGTGGTTACGAGCAGTACTTC
TRBJ2-7 | NA | TRBV15 | NA | CATSRERTVYEQYF | TGTGCCACCAGCCGGGAGCGGACAGTTTACGAGCAGTACTTC
TRBJ2-1 | NA | TRBV6-1 | TRBD2 | CASSEVSGGGVYNEQFF | TGTGCCAGCAGTGAAGTCTCGGGGGGAGGGGTCTACAATGAGCAGTTCTTC
TRBJ2-3 | NA | TRBV11-1 | NA | CASRRPTLGTDTQYF | TGTGCCAGTCGACGCCCCACTTTGGGCACAGATACGCAGTATTTT
TRBJ2-6 | large | TRBV6-5 | NA | CASSPPGANVLTF | TGTGCCAGCAGTCCCCCTGGGGCCAACGTCCTGACTTTC
TRBJ1-4 | medium-sized | TRBV5-6 | NA | CASSQSSGWTNEKLFF | TGTGCCAGCAGTCAATCGTCCGGGTGGACTAATGAAAAACTGTTTTTT
TRBJ2-6 | medium-sized | TRBV6-2/TRBV6-3 | TRBD2 | CASSFSSGTYPGANVLTF | TGTGCCAGCAGTTTCTCTAGCGGGACCTATCCTGGGGCCAACGTCCTGACTTTC
TRBJ1-5 | few | TRBV12-3/TRBV12-4 | NA | CASSLETINQPQHF | TGTGCCAGCAGTTTAGAGACCATCAATCAGCCCCAGCATTTT
TRBJ2-2 | NA | TRBV7-9 | NA | CASSRGAPNTGELFF | TGTGCCAGCTCCCGAGGGGCACCAAACACCGGGGAGCTGTTTTTT
TRBJ1-4 | medium-sized | TRBV30 | NA | CAWSASPWVELFF | TGTGCCTGGAGTGCTTCGCCCTGGGTTGAACTGTTTTTT
TRBJ2-3 | few | TRBV7-2 | NA | CASSLGKGGGRDTQYF | TGTGCCAGCAGCTTAGGAAAGGGAGGGGGCCGAGATACGCAGTATTTT
TRBJ1-1 | NA | TRBV12-3/TRBV12-4 | TRBD1 | CASSYPGQGNTEAFF | TGTGCCAGCAGTTACCCCGGACAGGGGAACACTGAAGCTTTCTTT
TRBJ1-2 | few | TRBV11-1 | TRBD1 | CASSLGQGYGYTF | TGTGCCAGCAGCTTAGGACAGGGCTATGGCTACACCTTC
TRBJ2-5 | few | TRBV7-2 | TRBD1 | CASSPRDRLLVAQYF | TGTGCCAGCAGCCCCCGGGACAGGTTGCTGGTTGCCCAGTACTTC
TRBJ1-1 | NA | TRBV12-3/TRBV12-4 | NA | CASSLAAGALNTEAFF | TGTGCCAGCAGTTTAGCGGCAGGGGCGCTGAACACTGAAGCTTTCTTT
TRBJ1-5 | few | TRBV13 | NA | CASSLGYQPQHF | TGTGCCAGCAGCTTAGGTTATCAGCCCCAGCATTTT
TRBJ2-4 | NA | TRBV6-2/TRBV6-3 | NA | CASSYQGDFKNIQYF | TGTGCCAGCAGTTACCAAGGAGACTTCAAAAACATTCAGTACTTC
TRBJ1-1 | NA | TRBV6-4 | NA | CASTHTPNTEAFF | TGTGCCAGCACCCATACACCGAACACTGAAGCTTTCTTT
TRBJ2-7 | medium-sized | TRBV6-2/TRBV6-3 | NA | CASSPGFYEQYF | TGTGCCAGCAGTCCGGGTTTCTACGAGCAGTACTTC
TRBJ2-7 | few | TRBV12-3/TRBV12-4 | NA | CASSLKPEWKQYF | TGTGCCAGCAGTTTAAAACCTGAATGGAAGCAGTACTTC
TRBJ1-2 | large | TRBV29-1 | TRBD1 | CSVWTGGIGGYTF | TGCAGCGTATGGACAGGGGGCATTGGTGGCTACACCTTC
TRBJ1-6 | few | TRBV7-3 | TRBD1 | CASSLIGTGNSPLHF | TGTGCCAGCAGCTTAATTGGGACAGGGAATTCACCCCTCCACTTT
TRBJ1-2 | few | TRBV7-9 | NA | CASSPRLRRGYTF | TGTGCCAGCAGCCCTCGACTGAGACGGGGCTACACCTTC
TRBJ2-2 | medium-sized | TRBV6-4 | NA | CASSPLAETGELFF | TGTGCCAGCAGTCCACTAGCTGAGACCGGGGAGCTGTTTTTT
TRBJ2-2 | NA | TRBV11-2 | NA | CASSLGGPTGELFF | TGTGCCAGCAGCTTAGGTGGTCCCACCGGGGAGCTGTTTTTT
TRBJ2-6 | medium-sized | TRBV6-2/TRBV6-3 | TRBD2 | CASSRHGTSGAGGANVLTF | TGTGCCAGCAGTCGACATGGGACTAGCGGGGCGGGTGGGGCCAACGTCCTGACTTTC
TRBJ2-1 | NA | TRBV7-2 | NA | CASSRLTGRSYNEQFF | TGTGCCAGCAGCCGGTTAACAGGGAGGTCCTACAATGAGCAGTTCTTC
TRBJ1-3 | NA | TRBV7-9 | NA | CASSLALGRGTGNTIYF | TGTGCCAGCAGCTTAGCCCTCGGTCGGGGGACTGGAAACACCATATATTTT
TRBJ2-2 | NA | TRBV7-4 | NA | CASSLFLGNTGELFF | TGTGCCAGCAGCTTATTCTTAGGTAACACCGGGGAGCTGTTTTTT
TRBJ2-7 | few | TRBV30 | NA | CAWSVRWGGLGQYF | TGTGCCTGGAGTGTACGGTGGGGGGGGCTTGGGCAGTACTTC
TRBJ2-7 | medium-sized | TRBV6-5 | TRBD2 | CASSYTYPRTSVYYEQYF | TGTGCCAGCAGTTACACCTACCCAAGGACTAGCGTTTACTACGAGCAGTACTTC
TRBJ2-3 | medium-sized | TRBV5-4 | NA | CASSRATDTQYF | TGTGCCAGCAGCCGGGCCACAGATACGCAGTATTTT
TRBJ1-4 | medium-sized | TRBV12-3/TRBV12-4 | NA | CASSDEYRGATNEKLFF | TGTGCCAGCAGCGATGAGTATAGGGGGGCGACTAATGAAAAACTGTTTTTT
TRBJ2-7 | large | TRBV11-1 | NA | CASSKGGGEQYF | TGTGCCAGCAGCAAAGGAGGGGGCGAGCAGTACTTC
TRBJ2-3 | few | TRBV6-2/TRBV6-3 | NA | CASGPRTDTQYF | TGTGCCAGCGGGCCCCGCACAGATACGCAGTATTTT
TRBJ2-3 | NA | TRBV20-1 | TRBD1 | CSARQNRGLSTDTQYF | TGCAGTGCTAGGCAGAACAGGGGGCTAAGTACAGATACGCAGTATTTT
TRBJ1-4 | NA | TRBV27 | NA | CASSPDTSNEKLFF | TGTGCCAGCAGTCCAGACACGTCTAATGAAAAACTGTTTTTT
TRBJ2-7 | medium-sized | TRBV5-6 | TRBD1 | CASSSTGVVYEQYF | TGTGCCAGCAGCTCGACAGGGGTAGTCTACGAGCAGTACTTC
TRBJ2-7 | medium-sized | TRBV6-5 | NA | CASSRSTRGAYEQYF | TGTGCCAGCAGTCGGTCGACCAGGGGGGCCTACGAGCAGTACTTC
TRBJ1-1 | medium-sized | TRBV30 | NA | CAWSARGENTEAFF | TGTGCCTGGAGTGCCCGAGGGGAGAACACTGAAGCTTTCTTT
TRBJ2-3 | NA | TRBV6-5 | TRBD1 | CASNPTGGEDTQYF | TGCGCCAGCAATCCAACAGGGGGTGAGGATACGCAGTATTTT
TRBJ1-2 | few | TRBV5-8 | NA | CASSPRGGYGYTF | TGTGCCAGCAGCCCGAGGGGGGGGTATGGCTACACCTTC
TRBJ2-7 | few | TRBV20-1 | TRBD2 | CSAHARSGRADEQYF | TGCAGTGCCCACGCTAGAAGCGGGAGGGCCGACGAGCAGTACTTC
TRBJ1-6 | few | TRBV4-3 | NA | CASSQWGVQSLHF | TGCGCCAGCAGCCAGTGGGGGGTACAATCCCTCCACTTT
TRBJ2-6 | NA | TRBV7-3 | NA | CASSLMDRSRGANVLTF | TGTGCCAGCAGCTTAATGGATCGATCGAGAGGGGCCAACGTCCTGACTTTC
TRBJ2-2 | medium-sized | TRBV6-2/TRBV6-3 | TRBD1 | CASSYLGTAITGELFF | TGTGCCAGCAGTTACCTCGGGACAGCTATCACCGGGGAGCTGTTTTTT
TRBJ1-1 | NA | TRBV18 | NA | CASSPPELTEAFF | TGTGCCAGCTCACCACCGGAGTTGACTGAAGCTTTCTTT
TRBJ1-2 | medium-sized | TRBV30 | NA | CAWSVLRARYGYTF | TGTGCCTGGAGTGTATTACGGGCTCGCTATGGCTACACCTTC
TRBJ2-5 | NA | TRBV15 | NA | CVTSRDPQGGRRETQYF | TGTGTCACCAGCAGAGATCCCCAGGGGGGCCGCAGGGAGACCCAGTACTTC
TRBJ1-2 | medium-sized | TRBV27 | NA | CASTWGGQDHFWVYGYTF | TGTGCCAGCACTTGGGGGGGACAAGACCACTTCTGGGTCTATGGCTACACCTTC
TRBJ2-5 | medium-sized | TRBV5-4 | TRBD2 | CASSRPGLAEETQYF | TGTGCCAGCAGCCGGCCGGGACTAGCGGAAGAGACCCAGTACTTC
TRBJ2-4 | NA | TRBV5-6 | NA | CASSLRGGGTKNIQYF | TGTGCCAGCAGCTTGCGAGGGGGGGGCACCAAAAACATTCAGTACTTC
TRBJ2-6 | medium-sized | TRBV5-4 | NA | CASSLALGAGANVLTF | TGTGCCAGCAGCTTGGCCCTGGGAGCTGGGGCCAACGTCCTGACTTTC
TRBJ2-3 | once | TRBV20-1 | NA | CSARRTPGNTDTQYF | TGCAGTGCTAGAAGAACACCTGGGAACACAGATACGCAGTATTTT
TRBJ1-2 | NA | TRBV5-1 | NA | CASSLSTGANYGYTF | TGCGCCAGCAGCTTGTCGACGGGAGCTAACTATGGCTACACCTTC
TRBJ2-5 | medium-sized | TRBV10-3 | TRBD1 | CAIRGQAGETQYF | TGTGCCATCAGAGGACAGGCGGGAGAGACCCAGTACTTC